The next 8 T cell receptor beta chains were all read from a single sample in a study of cytomegalovirus exposure and HLA in healthy donors. Libraries were prepared by immunoSEQ multiplex PCR; TCRdb keeps only in-frame clonotypes and omits some of them. The sample gives 200,000 to 300,000 clones, around nine tenths of which show up once; roughly 2.5% is in the top ten. Material for sequencing was PBMCs. These receptors all come from a man aged 18 to 30 in good health and CMV-seronegative.

The genes are TRBV6-5 and TRBJ2-7; no firm D call. Germline CDR1 is MNHEY and CDR2 is SVGAGI. This CDR3 is built from 16 residues. V was shortened by 2 bases and J by 0 bases, with 14 bases between the two germline ends. CDR3 nucleotide sequence: TGTGCCAGCAGTTACACAGAACCACTTAGCTCCTACGAGCAGTACTTC. Encoded protein: CASSYTEPLSSYEQYF.

The gene calls are TRBV4-1 and TRBJ1-1; TRBD1 matches at 7 bases. The germline V gene encodes CDR1 MGHRA and CDR2 YSYEKL. The CDR3 is made up of 14 amino acids. The junction had 7 bases not matched to a gene; V was cut back by 4 bases and J by 5 bases. The CDR3 DNA reads as TGCGCCAGCAGCCCCCCTACGACAGGGACTGAAGCTTTCTTT. Translated: CASSPPTTGTEAFF.

V is TRBV7-2 and J is TRBJ2-7; 7 bases match TRBD2. V dropped 5 bases and J dropped 0; count of bases not matched to a gene: 10. Germline V gene lookup returns CDR1 SGHTA and CDR2 FQGNSA. The CDR3 contains 16 residues. The CDR3 nucleotides are TGTGCCAGCAGCCTCGCTTTAGCGGGTCCCTCCTACGAGCAGTACTTC. Protein product: CASSLALAGPSYEQYF.

The chain combines TRBV18 with TRBJ2-3; 10 bases map to TRBD2. This CDR3 has 14 residues. Germline CDR1 reads KGHSH; CDR2 reads LQKENI. The J segment lost 4 bases and the V segment lost 2 bases, leaving 0 bases of the junction unmatched. This CDR3 is CASSPGLAADTQYF. The CDR3 coding sequence is TGTGCCAGCTCACCAGGACTAGCGGCAGATACGCAGTATTTT.

The chain employs TRBV9 and TRBJ2-2; 11 bases are a match to TRBD2. The CDR3 loop spans 17 amino acids. Germline CDR1 and CDR2: SGDLS and YYNGEE. The ends lost 2 bases at V and 4 bases at J; junction bases unmatched: 7. The CDR3 region has the DNA TGTGCCAGCAGCGTTAGCGGGAGGGCCTCTAGCACCGGGGAGCTGTTTTTT. This gives the protein CASSVSGRASSTGELFF.

This chain joins TRBV6-5 and TRBJ1-1, with a possible D match to TRBD1 (6 bases). Trimming took off 6 bases at V and 1 base at J, with 12 bases between the two ends. The CDR3 loop spans 14 amino acids. CDR1 is MNHEY and CDR2 is SVGAGI in the germline V gene. The CDR3 nucleotides are TGTGCCAGCAGACCCTGGACAGAGAACACTGAAGCTTTCTTT. Its protein product is CASRPWTENTEAFF.

The rearrangement links TRBV5-1 to TRBJ2-7; 12 bases are a match to TRBD2. CDR3 size: 15 residues. Germline V lookup: CDR1 SGHRS, CDR2 YFSETQ. With V trimmed by 1 base and J by 5 bases, 4 bases remained unmatched. As DNA, the CDR3 is TGCGCCAGCAGCTTGCCTCTAGCGGGAGGGAACGAGCAGTACTTC. Protein product: CASSLPLAGGNEQYF.

The chain employs TRBV7-2 and TRBJ1-1, with D possibly TRBD1 on 5 matching bases. Per germline, CDR1 SGHTA and CDR2 FQGNSA. The ends were cut back, 1 base at V and 0 bases at J, with 15 bases in the middle. There are 17 residues in the CDR3. CDR3 nucleotide sequence: TGTGCCAGCAGCTTAGTGGCCTCGGCAGGGATGAACACTGAAGCTTTCTTT. Residues: CASSLVASAGMNTEAFF.